This TCR beta chain was captured in a study of vaccination effects on CD4 cells after COVID-19. Study-level results: Infection- and vaccine-induced clones contracted markedly late after vaccination. Healthy vaccinees had only 1 of 255 vaccine-induced clones cross-react with common cold coronaviruses.

Peptide-pool stimulation followed by sequencing identified expanded antigen-specific CD4+ clonotypes in the ViraFEST assay. Culture lasted roughly 9 days before CD4+ T cell isolation. Around 2 million PBMC per well were cultured with around 10 IU/ml IL-2 and roughly 10 ug/ml peptides. A word on this clone: Its target is not known.

Looked up from germline, CDR1 is LNHDA and CDR2 is SQIVND (reference sequence). Trimming took off 3 bases at V and 4 bases at J, with 10 bases between the two ends. The CDR3 is 14 amino acids. Clones were sequenced by immunoSEQ multiplex PCR, and TCRdb holds only the in-frame ones, with some missing. The sample carries roughly 61,000 clones, 81% recorded once. This TCR derives from a human donor who received a COVID-19 vaccine. This chain joins TRBV19 and TRBJ1-3; D gene ambiguous. Specimen: CD4+ T cells from PBMCs cultured with HCoV-229E spike peptides, collected before COVID-19 vaccination. CDR3 protein: CASSIKGNGNTIYF. In DNA, the CDR3 is TGTGCCAGTAGTATTAAAGGAAACGGAAACACCATATATTTT.